A single sample is the source of the 27 T cell receptor beta chains below, sequenced in a study of identifying expanded T cells in peripheral blood. Produced via immunoSEQ multiplex PCR; TCRdb's table is partial and in-frame only. The sample gives some 76,000 clones, roughly nine tenths of which show up once; around 3.3% is in the top ten. The specimen was blood. Source of these receptors: a person aged 18 to 70 in good health.

V usage is TRBV7-2 and J usage is TRBJ1-2; no clear D gene. Germline V gene data show CDR1 as SGHTA and CDR2 as FQGNSA. This CDR3 region has 14 residues. V shed 1 base and J shed 2 bases, with 8 bases lying between them. The CDR3 DNA sequence: TGTGCCAGCAGCTTAGGGGTAGGGAACTATGGCTACACCTTC. Amino acid sequence: CASSLGVGNYGYTF. Together with reference TRBV7-2 and TRBJ1-2, the CDR3 gives the full variable domain: GAGVSQSPSNKVTEKGKDVELRCDPISGHTALYWYRQSLGQGLEFLIYFQGNSAPDKSGLPSDRFSAERTGGSVSTLTIQRTQQEDSAVYLCASSLGVGNYGYTFGSGTRLTVV.

This rearrangement joins TRBV19 to TRBJ2-2; 10 nucleotides match TRBD2. This CDR3 spans 14 amino acids. Trimming at V came to 8 bases and at J to 5 bases, leaving 5 bases not matched to a gene. Looked up from germline, CDR1 is LNHDA and CDR2 is SQIVND (reference sequence). CDR3 nucleotide sequence: TGTGCCAGTCTAGCGGGAGAATTGACCGGGGAGCTGTTTTTT. Its translation is CASLAGELTGELFF.

This chain connects TRBV6-1 to TRBJ1-3, with D perhaps matching TRBD1 (6 bases). Per the germline V gene, CDR1 is MNHNS and CDR2 is SASEGT. V was shortened by 0 bases and J by 0 bases, with 6 bases between the two germline ends. The CDR3 has 15 residues. The CDR3 is CASSEAGGSGNTIYF. The DNA for the CDR3 is TGTGCCAGCAGTGAAGCAGGGGGCTCTGGAAACACCATATATTTT.

This chain links TRBV5-1 with TRBJ2-7; D call uncertain. CDR1 and CDR2 from the germline V gene are SGHRS and YFSETQ. This CDR3 contains 13 residues. Trimming took 1 base from V and 2 from J, leaving 7 bases between them. CDR3 coding DNA: TGCGCCAGCAGCTTGTCAGGTCCCTACGAGCAGTACTTC. This sequence encodes CASSLSGPYEQYF.

The chain recombines TRBV5-1 with TRBJ2-2, with 12 bases lining up with TRBD2. Germline assignment: CDR1 SGHRS and CDR2 YFSETQ. The CDR3 extends over 18 amino acids. Germline trimming cut 4 bases from V and 6 bases from J; bases unmatched to any gene: 13. The CDR3 DNA sequence: TGCGCCAGCAGCCAGAAGACCCTGACTAGCGGGAGCGCCGGGGAGCTGTTTTTT. Encoded protein: CASSQKTLTSGSAGELFF.

V and J are TRBV10-3 and TRBJ2-7, with TRBD2 identical over 8 bases. The length of the CDR3 is 14 residues. CDR1 is ENHRY, CDR2 SYGVKD, per germline. Losses at the gene ends were 2 bases for V and 4 bases for J; bases not matched to a gene: 4. CDR3: CAISESGGEYEQYF. The CDR3 nucleotides read TGTGCCATCAGTGAGAGCGGGGGAGAGTACGAGCAGTACTTC.

This chain connects TRBV5-1 to TRBJ1-1; no clear D gene. With 4 bases removed from V and 3 bases from J, the gap between germline ends came to 10 bases. Germline CDR1 SGHRS, CDR2 YFSETQ. The CDR3 is made up of 13 amino acids. CDR3: CASSPGRDTEAFF. CDR3 DNA sequence: TGCGCCAGCAGCCCCGGGAGGGACACTGAAGCTTTCTTT. Complete variable domain (other parts from reference TRBV5-1 and TRBJ1-1): KAGVTQTPRYLIKTRGQQVTLSCSPISGHRSVSWYQQTPGQGLQFLFEYFSETQRNKGNFPGRFSGRQFSNSRSEMNVSTLELGDSALYLCASSPGRDTEAFFGQGTRLTVV.

The chain employs TRBV5-6 and TRBJ2-7; weak D call: TRBD1 (6 bases). In germline, CDR1 is SGHDT, CDR2 YYEEEE. CDR3 length equals 16 residues. Trimming took off 1 base at V and 3 bases at J, with 17 bases between the two ends. CDR3 coding DNA: TGTGCCAGCAGCTTGTGGGACATAGCTTACGTCTACGAGCAGTACTTC. Translated, it gives CASSLWDIAYVYEQYF.

This clone was seen a few times. This chain links TRBV28 with TRBJ1-1, with D hard to call. Germline V lookup: CDR1 MDHEN, CDR2 SYDVKM. This CDR3 contains 11 residues. V dropped 4 bases and J dropped 5 bases, with 5 bases sitting between them. DNA for the CDR3: TGTGCCAGCAGTTGGATGACTGAAGCTTTCTTT. Protein product: CASSWMTEAFF. Full variable domain (remainder filled in from reference TRBV28 and TRBJ1-1): DVKVTQSSRYLVKRTGEKVFLECVQDMDHENMFWYRQDPGLGLRLIYFSYDVKMKEKGDIPEGYSVSREKKERFSLILESASTNQTSMYLCASSWMTEAFFGQGTRLTVV.

The rearrangement links TRBV28 to TRBJ2-1, with 7 nucleotides matching TRBD2. Germline V gene data show CDR1 as MDHEN and CDR2 as SYDVKM. V was clipped by 2 bases and J by 8 bases; unmatched bases: 12. The CDR3 totals 16 residues. The DNA for the CDR3 is TGTGCCAGCAGTTTAAGTATCCGGGACTACCACCATGAGCAGTTCTTC. Translation gives CASSLSIRDYHHEQFF.

This clone was seen just once. The chain carries TRBV5-1 and TRBJ1-3, with 7 bases identical to TRBD1. J lost 1 base, V lost 0 bases, and 7 bases had no gene match. Germline assignment: CDR1 SGHRS and CDR2 YFSETQ. The CDR3 extends over 17 amino acids. This CDR3 reads CASSLVGGQLSGNTIYF. CDR3 bases: TGCGCCAGCAGCTTGGTAGGGGGACAGTTATCTGGAAACACCATATATTTT.

The chain couples TRBV10-3 to TRBJ1-1; weak D call: TRBD1 (5 bases). CDR3 length: 12 residues. V shed 8 bases and J shed 5 bases, with 12 bases lying between them. The V gene's germline CDR1 is ENHRY and CDR2 SYGVKD. Written as DNA, the CDR3 is TGTGCCATCGCTGGGGGGGAAACTGAAGCTTTCTTT. Amino acids: CAIAGGETEAFF.

The J gene is TRBJ1-1, the V gene TRBV28; a weak D match, TRBD1 (6 bases). This CDR3 spans 12 amino acids. Per the germline V gene, CDR1 is MDHEN and CDR2 is SYDVKM. Trimming cost V 6 bases and J 5 bases, with 10 bases left between them. CDR3 DNA sequence: TGTGCCAGCAGCAACAGGGTTACTGAAGCTTTCTTT. Its protein is CASSNRVTEAFF.

The rearrangement links TRBV5-1 to TRBJ1-6; TRBD1 is a possible D gene (5 bases). CDR1 and CDR2 from the germline V gene are SGHRS and YFSETQ. This CDR3 region has 16 residues. Trimming left V 4 bases short and J 10 bases short, with 21 bases between. CDR3 loop: CASSRSEGQSGSPLHF. The CDR3 DNA follows: TGCGCCAGCAGCCGATCCGAGGGGCAGTCTGGCTCACCCCTCCACTTT.

The V call is TRBV5-6, the J call TRBJ2-7, with no clear D. Trimming cost V 3 bases and J 3 bases, with 10 bases left between them. Germline CDR1 SGHDT, CDR2 YYEEEE. The CDR3 sequence is 13 residues long. CDR3 residues: CASSYQSGYEQYF. The CDR3 region has the DNA TGTGCCAGCAGCTATCAATCCGGCTACGAGCAGTACTTC.

V usage is TRBV18 and J usage is TRBJ2-7; weak D call: TRBD2 (5 bases). V lost 0 bases and J lost 2, with 11 bases in between. The CDR3 sequence is 15 residues long. Germline-derived CDR1 and CDR2 are KGHSH and LQKENI. This CDR3 reads CASSPPGRETYEQYF. CDR3 nucleotide sequence: TGTGCCAGCTCACCACCCGGTAGGGAGACCTACGAGCAGTACTTC.

This chain joins TRBV28 and TRBJ2-5, with 7 bases lining up with TRBD2. From germline, CDR1 is MDHEN and CDR2 SYDVKM. This CDR3 has 16 amino acids. V gave up 5 bases and J gave up 1 base; unmatched junction bases: 10. CDR3 nucleotides: TGTGCCAGCAGTAGTCTCGAGCGGGGTTCCCAAGAGACCCAGTACTTC. Its translation is CASSSLERGSQETQYF. Using reference TRBV28 and TRBJ2-5 for the parts outside the CDR3, the full variable domain is DVKVTQSSRYLVKRTGEKVFLECVQDMDHENMFWYRQDPGLGLRLIYFSYDVKMKEKGDIPEGYSVSREKKERFSLILESASTNQTSMYLCASSSLERGSQETQYFGPGTRLLVL.

This chain uses TRBV7-2 with TRBJ1-1; 8 nucleotides line up with TRBD1. The CDR3 is 13 amino acids. From germline, CDR1 is SGHTA and CDR2 FQGNSA. V dropped 5 bases and J dropped 7; count of bases not matched to a gene: 6. The CDR3 DNA reads TGTGCCAGCAGCCCACAGGGGGAGGATGAAGCTTTCTTT. The encoded protein is CASSPQGEDEAFF. Full variable domain (remainder filled in from reference TRBV7-2 and TRBJ1-1): GAGVSQSPSNKVTEKGKDVELRCDPISGHTALYWYRQSLGQGLEFLIYFQGNSAPDKSGLPSDRFSAERTGGSVSTLTIQRTQQEDSAVYLCASSPQGEDEAFFGQGTRLTVV.

The J gene is TRBJ2-1, the V gene TRBV29-1; 7 bases are shared with TRBD2. Germline trimming cut 6 bases from V and 7 bases from J; bases unmatched to any gene: 12. The CDR3 is 14 residues long. The germline V gene encodes CDR1 SQVTM and CDR2 ANQGSEA. CDR3 sequence: CSVAKTSPVNEQFF. The CDR3 DNA reads TGCAGCGTAGCTAAGACTAGCCCGGTGAATGAGCAGTTCTTC.

The CDR3 DNA is TGTGCCAGCAGCTTGTGGGGAAGCGGGGAGCTGTTTTTT. Protein product: CASSLWGSGELFF. The rearrangement uses TRBV5-6 and TRBJ2-2; D unclear. This CDR3 comprises 13 residues. With 1 base removed from V and 7 bases from J, the gap between germline ends came to 8 bases. Germline V CDR1 and CDR2: SGHDT, YYEEEE. The full variable domain, completed using reference TRBV5-6 and TRBJ2-2, is DAGVTQSPTHLIKTRGQQVTLRCSPKSGHDTVSWYQQALGQGPQFIFQYYEEEERQRGNFPDRFSGHQFPNYSSELNVNALLLGDSALYLCASSLWGSGELFFGEGSRLTVL.

V usage is TRBV15 and J usage is TRBJ2-7, with TRBD1 matching 9 bases. This CDR3 is built from 15 residues. Germline lookup yields CDR1 LNHNV and CDR2 YYDKDF (reference sequence). J lost 6 bases, V lost 4 bases, and 10 bases had no gene match. This CDR3 reads CATSNPGQGLSEQYF. The CDR3 DNA follows: TGTGCCACCAGCAACCCGGGACAGGGTCTGAGCGAGCAGTACTTC. Using reference TRBV15 and TRBJ2-7 for the parts outside the CDR3, the full variable domain is DAMVIQNPRYQVTQFGKPVTLSCSQTLNHNVMYWYQQKSSQAPKLLFHYYDKDFNNEADTPDNFQSRRPNTSFCFLDIRSPGLGDTAMYLCATSNPGQGLSEQYFGPGTRLTVT.

The rearrangement joins TRBV5-1 to TRBJ2-2; TRBD1 might be the D (5 bases). Germline CDR1 is SGHRS and CDR2 is YFSETQ. The V and J ends lost 1 base and 0 bases respectively, with 10 bases between them. The CDR3 is 16 amino acids. The DNA of the CDR3 is TGCGCCAGCAGCTTGACAGGACCTGCGAACACCGGGGAGCTGTTTTTT. Translated, it gives CASSLTGPANTGELFF.

A remark on this clone: A junction boundary mismatches the germline segment, possibly from a read error. The V gene is TRBV6-5, the J gene TRBJ1-2, with 8 bases fitting TRBD1. The CDR3 covers 13 residues. The germline CDR1 and CDR2 sequences are MNHEY and SVGAGI. CDR3: CASSQGAGGTHNF. The CDR3 nucleotides read TGTGCCAGCAGTCAGGGGGCAGGGGGGACCCATAACTTC.

The chain couples TRBV11-2 to TRBJ2-3, with 8 nucleotides matching TRBD2. Per germline, CDR1 SGHAT and CDR2 FQNNGV. The length of the CDR3 is 15 residues. V trimming: 3 bases; J trimming: 2 bases; junction bases outside the gene matches: 4. The CDR3 sequence: CASSFRGGNTDTQYF. CDR3 in DNA: TGTGCCAGCAGCTTCCGGGGGGGAAACACAGATACGCAGTATTTT.

The chain couples TRBV9 to TRBJ1-2; D is possibly TRBD1 (6 bases). In germline, CDR1 is SGDLS, CDR2 YYNGEE. The germline V and J ends were trimmed by 3 bases and 2 bases, with 8 bases remaining between them. The CDR3 covers 13 residues. The chain's CDR3 is CASSAQGNYGYTF. DNA of the CDR3: TGTGCCAGCAGCGCCCAGGGGAACTATGGCTACACCTTC.

This clone was recorded once. The J gene is TRBJ2-7, the V gene TRBV6-6, with D uncertain. This CDR3 has 15 residues. In germline, CDR1 is MNHNY, CDR2 SVGAGI (reference sequence). V was pared by 4 bases and J by 5 bases, with 18 bases between. Written as DNA, the CDR3 is TGTGCCAGCAGTTCCCTTGCTAGTGTGTGGAACGAGCAGTACTTC. This codes for CASSSLASVWNEQYF.

The chain is built from TRBV28 and TRBJ2-2; D is undetermined. CDR3 size: 14 residues. The V end was cut by 5 bases, the J end by 7 bases, with 14 bases between. The germline CDR1 and CDR2 sequences are MDHEN and SYDVKM. CDR3 nucleotides: TGTGCCAGCAGTACCCATGGGTTCCTCGGGGAGCTGTTTTTT. Translating gives CASSTHGFLGELFF.